This TCR beta chain was sequenced for a study of blood T cell repertoires in COVID-19 (TCRdb year 2020). As for the study more broadly: Samples covering the acute and convalescent phases of COVID-19 were provided by collaborators in the United States, Italy and Spain. The prospective study material was composed of cDNA or gDNA derived from T cells, B-cell-depleted T cells, or PBMCs. Deeply sampled blood TCRbeta repertoires from subjects exposed to, actively infected with, or recovered from COVID-19 were included in the dataset. A freely available public database, intended as a resource for researchers studying the immune response to SARS-CoV-2, is where the repertoires were released. Samples were obtained from the ongoing ImmuneRACE study (first 160 participants) and from 1,200 or so subjects provided by 6 global collaborators. Sample metadata almost always included a de-identified subject ID, COVID-19 status, age in years and sex. Where HLA class I and class II types were available, the types were taken from metadata supplied by the sample provider, not from assay-based typing.

The immunoSEQ Assay, a bias-controlled multiplex PCR, was used to amplify TCRbeta CDR3 regions from genomic DNA. From the authors' description of their analysis: Nucleated cell counts per sample were estimated from amplification of reference gene primers within the assay. To quantify the absolute abundance of each unique TCRbeta CDR3 rearrangement, sequence reads were collapsed and filtered. For each sample, productive Simpson clonality was calculated as the square root of Simpson's diversity index across productive rearrangements. TCRdb provides this immuneACCESS table in a form limited to in-frame rearrangements. Some clones are lacking; in checked studies, under half of them reflect an unresolved V gene, and why the rest are absent is not known. V and J calls and clone size are as listed in that table; D and trimming were resolved from the DNA. The sample has 100,000 to 150,000 clones on record, 85% of them singletons. The ten largest account for approximately 30% of the sample.

The collaborating institutions used their own protocols to collect whole blood in K2EDTA tubes. For TCRbeta analysis, collaborator samples were shipped as frozen whole blood, as isolated PBMCs, or as DNA extracted from either sample type. On this clone: The clone's antigen remains unknown. Base quality data are lacking; no much larger clone is found one base away.

Broader findings and caveats from the paper: Clinical and demographic metadata were provided uncurated, with the amount varying by source and participant.

The CDR3, cysteine through phenylalanine, is 14 amino acids long. The read is trimmed to its CDR3 DNA, 42 bases read in frame from base 1. V was cut back by 6 bases and J by 6 bases, leaving a gap of 18 bases between them. CDR1 and CDR2, looked up from the germline V gene, are SGHRS and YFSETQ. The receptor comes from a woman of 80 years or more with acute or convalescent COVID-19. Sequencing was done on a sample of peripheral blood. This receptor chain uses TRBV5-1 and TRBJ1-2; a tentative D match to TRBD1 spans 5 bases. The CDR3 region reads CASTPEGTRNGYTF. The DNA sequence reads TGCGCCAGCACCCCGGAGGGGACGAGGAATGGCTACACCTTC.